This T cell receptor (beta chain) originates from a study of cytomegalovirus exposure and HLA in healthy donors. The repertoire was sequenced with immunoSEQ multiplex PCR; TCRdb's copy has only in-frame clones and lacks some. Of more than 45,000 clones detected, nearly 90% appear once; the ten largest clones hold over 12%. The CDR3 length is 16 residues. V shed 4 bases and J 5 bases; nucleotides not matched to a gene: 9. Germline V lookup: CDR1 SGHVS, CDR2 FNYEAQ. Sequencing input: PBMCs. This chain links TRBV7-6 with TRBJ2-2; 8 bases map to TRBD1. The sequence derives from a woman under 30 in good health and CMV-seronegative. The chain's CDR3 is CASSSRTGLETGELFF. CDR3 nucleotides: TGTGCCAGCAGCTCCCGGACAGGGTTAGAGACCGGGGAGCTGTTTTTT.